The 8 T cell receptor beta chains reported below all come from one sample, sequenced in a study of Ad26.COV2.S vaccination and SARS-CoV-2 variants. This sample's treatment: around 19 received Ad26.COV2.S at low or high dose, single or two shots; about 5 received placebo; per-sample allocation not given. At day 63 after the first vaccine or placebo injection, samples were drawn. Some clones are missing from TCRdb's copy, which holds only in-frame ones; the method was immunoSEQ multiplex PCR. This sample yields over 400,000 clones, of which 89% are seen a single time; 2.5% to 3% belongs to the top ten. This material consisted of peripheral blood, taken in a trial of Ad26.COV2.S vaccine versus placebo. The receptors were sampled from a person aged 18 to 59 who received the Ad26.COV2.S COVID-19 vaccine or a placebo.

The chain is built from TRBV7-3 and TRBJ2-1, with D maybe TRBD1 (6 bases). Trimming left V 1 base short and J 5 bases short, with 12 bases between. CDR1 SGHTA and CDR2 FQGTGA come from the germline V gene. CDR3 length: 15 residues. The CDR3 bases are TGTGCCAGCAGCTTAAATGGTCCAGGGGACAATGAGCAGTTCTTC. Amino acids: CASSLNGPGDNEQFF.

This chain uses TRBV2 with TRBJ2-5; D is ambiguous. V lost 6 bases to trimming and J lost 5 bases, with 13 bases between them. The CDR3 runs to 13 residues. Germline values: CDR1 SNHLY, CDR2 FYNNEI. CDR3 DNA sequence: TGTGCCAGCAGCGTTGATGGATGGGAGACCCAGTACTTC. Its protein is CASSVDGWETQYF.

V usage is TRBV10-2 and J usage is TRBJ2-1; 11 positions match TRBD2. The CDR3 sequence is 15 residues long. Trimming took 7 bases from V and 5 from J; bases not matched to a gene: 7. Germline CDR1 WSHSY, CDR2 SAAADI. The CDR3 loop is CASNLAGGTNNEQFF. In DNA form, the CDR3 reads TGCGCCAGCAATCTAGCGGGGGGCACTAACAATGAGCAGTTCTTC.

This chain connects TRBV9 to TRBJ1-3; D not resolved. This CDR3 has 14 amino acids. The V gene lost 0 bases and the J gene lost 2 bases, with 6 bases spanning the gap. Germline V gene sequence: CDR1 SGDLS, CDR2 YYNGEE. CDR3 bases: TGTGCCAGCAGCGTAGCTGGGACTGGAAACACCATATATTTT. Residues: CASSVAGTGNTIYF.

The chain links TRBV18 to TRBJ1-3, with 9 bases identical to TRBD1. This CDR3 comprises 16 residues. V gave up 1 base and J gave up 2 bases; unmatched junction bases: 3. CDR1 KGHSH and CDR2 LQKENI come from the germline V gene. DNA for the CDR3: TGTGCCAGCTCACCACAGACAGGGGGACCTGGAAACACCATATATTTT. This encodes CASSPQTGGPGNTIYF.

This chain connects TRBV5-1 to TRBJ1-1; D is possibly TRBD1 (6 bases). Germline lookup yields CDR1 SGHRS and CDR2 YFSETQ. The CDR3 runs 12 residues. Between the trimmed V and J ends, which lost 4 bases and 7 bases, there was a span of 11 bases. In DNA, the CDR3 is TGCGCCAGCAGCGGACCAGGGGTTGAAGCTTTCTTT. Encoded protein: CASSGPGVEAFF.

V is TRBV4-3 and J is TRBJ2-1; 9 bases are shared with TRBD2. The CDR3 sequence is 17 residues long. The germline V gene has CDR1 LGHNA and CDR2 YSLEER. J lost 15 bases, V lost 4 bases, and 22 bases had no gene match. In nucleotides, the CDR3 is TGCGCCAGCAGCCTCACGAGGGGGAATTTTCCTAGCGGGAAAAGGTTCTTC. Its translation is CASSLTRGNFPSGKRFF.

V gene TRBV7-8 combines with J gene TRBJ1-5; D is unclear. Trimming cost V 0 bases and J 10 bases, with 16 bases left between them. In germline, CDR1 is SGHVS, CDR2 FQNEAQ. This CDR3 comprises 15 residues. The CDR3 reads CASSLAGSQLHPQHF. The CDR3 bases are TGTGCCAGCAGCTTAGCGGGGTCACAACTCCATCCCCAGCATTTT. Combining the CDR3 with reference TRBV7-8 and TRBJ1-5 gives the whole variable domain GAGVSQSPRYKVAKRGQDVALRCDPISGHVSLFWYQQALGQGPEFLTYFQNEAQLDKSGLPSDRFFAERPEGSVSTLKIQRTQQEDSAVYLCASSLAGSQLHPQHFGDGTRLSIL.